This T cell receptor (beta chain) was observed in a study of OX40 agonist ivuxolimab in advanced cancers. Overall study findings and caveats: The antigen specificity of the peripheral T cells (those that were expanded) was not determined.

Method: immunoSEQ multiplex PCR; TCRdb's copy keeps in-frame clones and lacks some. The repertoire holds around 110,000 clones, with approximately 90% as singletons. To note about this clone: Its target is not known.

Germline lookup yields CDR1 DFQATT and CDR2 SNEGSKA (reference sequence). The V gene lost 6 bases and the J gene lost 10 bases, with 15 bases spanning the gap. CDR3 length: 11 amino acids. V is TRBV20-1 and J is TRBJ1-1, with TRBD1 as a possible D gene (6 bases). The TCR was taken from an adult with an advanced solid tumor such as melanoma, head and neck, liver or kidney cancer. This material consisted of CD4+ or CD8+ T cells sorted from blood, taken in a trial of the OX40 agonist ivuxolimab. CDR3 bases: TGCAGTGCCGATGCCACGACAGGAGCTTTCTTT. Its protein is CSADATTGAFF.